One and the same sample provided the 9 T cell receptor beta chains below, sequenced in a study of cytomegalovirus exposure and HLA in healthy donors. PCR involved 60 Vbeta and 13 Jbeta primers. Measured with immunoSEQ multiplex PCR; TCRdb has only the in-frame clones, and not every one. The table shows around 100,000 clones, with 55% to 75% occurring only once. The sequenced material came from PBMCs. The receptors shown here come from a young man in good health and CMV-seropositive.

The gene calls are TRBV6-1 and TRBJ1-4, with D perhaps matching TRBD1 (6 bases). Germline CDR1 and CDR2: MNHNS and SASEGT. V was cut by 2 bases and J by 8 bases, with 12 bases left in between. This CDR3 is built from 14 residues. The CDR3 DNA reads TGTGCCAGCAGTGAACGGGGGGGCACGGAAAAACTGTTTTTT. Its translation is CASSERGGTEKLFF.

V gene TRBV13 combines with J gene TRBJ2-1, with a tentative D call TRBD2 (5 bases). With 11 bases removed from V and 0 bases from J, the gap between germline ends came to 11 bases. The CDR3 sequence is 13 residues long. Per the germline V gene, CDR1 is PRHDT and CDR2 is FYEKMQ (reference sequence). In DNA, the CDR3 is TGTGCCGGCGGGCGTAGCTCCTACAATGAGCAGTTCTTC. Translating gives CAGGRSSYNEQFF.

V gene TRBV5-1 combines with J gene TRBJ2-7; 8 nucleotides align to TRBD1. Per the germline V gene, CDR1 is SGHRS and CDR2 is YFSETQ. The CDR3 loop spans 16 amino acids. The V and J ends lost 0 bases and 4 bases, in that order; junction bases with no gene match: 9. The CDR3 DNA reads TGCGCCAGCAGCTTGGCCGTAGCAGGGGGCGGTTACGAGCAGTACTTC. Translating it yields CASSLAVAGGGYEQYF.

This clone was seen only a few times. The V call is TRBV7-9, the J call TRBJ2-3; no clear D. Germline V CDR1 and CDR2: SEHNR, FQNEAQ (reference sequence). V was cut by 1 base and J by 0 bases, with 8 bases left in between. This CDR3 has 15 residues. The CDR3 DNA reads as TGTGCCAGCAGCTTAGATGCGACTAGCACAGATACGCAGTATTTT. Translation gives CASSLDATSTDTQYF.

The V gene is TRBV5-1, the J gene TRBJ1-2; 8 positions agree with TRBD1. CDR1 SGHRS and CDR2 YFSETQ come from the germline V gene. The CDR3 is made up of 15 amino acids. V lost 0 bases and J lost 9; bases outside the gene matches: 10. CDR3 nucleotides: TGCGCCAGCAGCTTGGTAGGGACAGGCACCCTTAGCTACACCTTC. It is translated as CASSLVGTGTLSYTF.

This clone was seen more than once but under ten times. The rearrangement joins TRBV5-1 to TRBJ2-7; D is possibly TRBD1 (6 bases). Germline V gives CDR1 SGHRS, CDR2 YFSETQ. Trimming took off 6 bases at V and 2 bases at J, with 12 bases between the two ends. The CDR3 has 13 amino acids. The CDR3, as DNA: TGCGCCAGCACCACCGGGACAACCTACGAGCAGTACTTC. It is translated as CASTTGTTYEQYF. Looking up the rest from reference TRBV5-1 and TRBJ2-7 gives the full variable domain: KAGVTQTPRYLIKTRGQQVTLSCSPISGHRSVSWYQQTPGQGLQFLFEYFSETQRNKGNFPGRFSGRQFSNSRSEMNVSTLELGDSALYLCASTTGTTYEQYFGPGTRLTVT.

The V and J genes are TRBV9 and TRBJ2-3; D is possibly TRBD2 (6 bases). V gave up 0 bases and J gave up 7 bases, with 12 bases separating them. CDR3 length equals 14 residues. From germline, CDR1 is SGDLS and CDR2 YYNGEE. The DNA of the CDR3 is TGTGCCAGCAGCGTAGGGCTAGCGACAAATACGCAGTATTTT. Its protein is CASSVGLATNTQYF.

The rearrangement joins TRBV2 to TRBJ2-5; 14 nucleotides line up with TRBD2. The CDR3 length is 15 residues. CDR1 and CDR2 from the germline V gene are SNHLY and FYNNEI. V gave up 4 bases and J gave up 2 bases; unmatched junction bases: 0. The DNA for the CDR3 is TGTGCCAGCAGTGGACTAGCGGGGGGGCAAGAGACCCAGTACTTC. Protein: CASSGLAGGQETQYF.

CDR3 bases: TGTGCCAGCTCACTTCGACAGGATTACTATGGCTACACCTTC. It specifies CASSLRQDYYGYTF. The chain couples TRBV18 to TRBJ1-2; D possibly corresponds to TRBD1 (6 bases). The germline V gene encodes CDR1 KGHSH and CDR2 LQKENI. With 4 bases removed from V and 3 bases from J, the gap between germline ends came to 12 bases. The CDR3 is 14 amino acids.